These 18 T cell receptor beta chains were all obtained from the same sample, sequenced in a study of blood T cell repertoires in COVID-19. Only in-frame clones appear in the TCRdb table, and some are missing; sequencing was by immunoSEQ multiplex PCR. The sample records around 50,000 clones, about nine tenths being singletons. Sample: peripheral blood. All receptors come from a man aged 70 or older with active COVID-19.

This rearrangement joins TRBV7-3 to TRBJ2-3, with a tentative D call TRBD1 (5 bases). Trimming took off 5 bases at V and 4 bases at J, with 16 bases between the two ends. Germline CDR1 and CDR2: SGHTA and FQGTGA. The CDR3 loop spans 15 amino acids. CDR3: CASSPQSARADTQYF. DNA for the CDR3: TGTGCCAGCAGCCCCCAATCCGCCAGGGCAGATACGCAGTATTTT.

This chain uses TRBV19 with TRBJ1-2, with unresolved D. Germline CDR1 reads LNHDA; CDR2 reads SQIVND (reference sequence). Trimming took 5 bases from V and 6 from J, leaving 13 bases between them. The CDR3 spans 13 residues. The CDR3 DNA reads TGTGCCAGTAGTTCATGGTCCGAGGATGGCTACACCTTC. This codes for CASSSWSEDGYTF.

This clone was observed a single time. The V gene is TRBV12-5, the J gene TRBJ1-3, with D unclear. Germline V gives CDR1 LGHNT, CDR2 FRNRAP. Deletions cut 8 bases from V and 8 bases from J, with 16 bases between. The CDR3 is 13 residues long. CDR3 nucleotides: TGTGCTAGTCAAGGAGGGTGGGGTGACACCATATATTTT. Translated, it gives CASQGGWGDTIYF. The full variable domain, with the rest looked up from reference TRBV12-5 and TRBJ1-3, is DARVTQTPRHKVTEMGQEVTMRCQPILGHNTVFWYRQTMMQGLELLAYFRNRAPLDDSGMPKDRFSAEMPDATLATLKIQPSEPRDSAVYFCASQGGWGDTIYFGEGSWLTVV.

The chain carries TRBV4-3 and TRBJ1-2; maybe TRBD1 (5 bases). Germline loops: CDR1 LGHNA, CDR2 YSLEER. Trimming left V 0 bases short and J 4 bases short, with 12 bases between. This CDR3 contains 15 residues. CDR3 sequence reads: CASSQESGLIYGYTF. The DNA for the CDR3 is TGCGCCAGCAGCCAAGAGTCAGGGCTGATCTATGGCTACACCTTC.

This rearrangement joins TRBV4-1 to TRBJ2-7; 11 bases map to TRBD1. The V gene end was trimmed by 5 bases and the J gene end by 4 bases; junction bases not matched to a gene: 7. Germline CDR1 and CDR2: MGHRA and YSYEKL. The CDR3 contains 15 residues. DNA of the CDR3: TGCGCCAGCAGCAAATCCGGGACAGGGGGGTACGAGCAGTACTTC. It is translated as CASSKSGTGGYEQYF.

V is TRBV7-2 and J is TRBJ2-7; weak D call: TRBD2 (6 bases). The germline V and J ends were trimmed by 2 bases and 2 bases, with 10 bases remaining between them. The CDR3 runs 14 residues. Germline lookup yields CDR1 SGHTA and CDR2 FQGNSA. CDR3 DNA: TGTGCCAGCAGCTTAAGTCGGAGGGCCTACGAGCAGTACTTC. Its protein product is CASSLSRRAYEQYF.

V gene TRBV18 combines with J gene TRBJ1-2, with a possible D match to TRBD1 (6 bases). The CDR3 totals 14 residues. Germline values: CDR1 KGHSH, CDR2 LQKENI. Trimming cost V 2 bases and J 4 bases, with 11 bases left between them. CDR3 bases: TGTGCCAGCTCACCAACAGGGATGGCCTATGGCTACACCTTC. It codes for CASSPTGMAYGYTF.

This chain connects TRBV28 to TRBJ1-4; 8 nucleotides line up with TRBD1. This CDR3 is 15 amino acids long. Losses at the gene ends were 2 bases for V and 8 bases for J; bases not matched to a gene: 7. The germline V gene has CDR1 MDHEN and CDR2 SYDVKM. The CDR3 protein is CASSLGSGGREKLFF. In DNA, the CDR3 is TGTGCCAGCAGTTTAGGGTCAGGGGGCCGGGAAAAACTGTTTTTT.

The table lists this clone with a count of one. The CDR3 sequence is CATSRDPISNQPQHF. The CDR3 DNA is TGTGCCACCAGCAGAGATCCCATTAGCAATCAGCCCCAGCATTTT. The gene calls are TRBV15 and TRBJ1-5; D is undetermined. This CDR3 contains 15 residues. From germline, CDR1 is LNHNV and CDR2 YYDKDF (reference sequence). The V gene lost 0 bases and the J gene lost 0 bases, with 6 bases spanning the gap.

The gene calls are TRBV14 and TRBJ2-1; 9 positions match TRBD1. V lost 4 bases to trimming and J lost 2 bases; unmatched junction nucleotides: 9. This CDR3 is built from 17 residues. From germline, CDR1 is SGHDN and CDR2 FVKESK. This CDR3 reads CASSPLPRDRAYNEQFF. The CDR3 DNA follows: TGTGCCAGCAGCCCATTGCCCCGGGACAGGGCCTACAATGAGCAGTTCTTC.

The chain employs TRBV4-2 and TRBJ2-7, with TRBD1 identical over 7 bases. After removal of 2 bases from V and 3 bases from J, the junction contained 7 bases not matched to a gene. The CDR3 has 15 residues. CDR1 and CDR2 from the germline V gene are LGHNA and YNFKEQ. The CDR3 DNA is TGTGCCAGCAGCCAACCCGATCGACAGGGCTACGAGCAGTACTTC. Amino acids: CASSQPDRQGYEQYF.

The chain employs TRBV2 and TRBJ2-5, with 11 bases aligning to TRBD1. This CDR3 comprises 15 residues. Losses at the gene ends were 2 bases for V and 4 bases for J; bases not matched to a gene: 3. Germline lookup yields CDR1 SNHLY and CDR2 FYNNEI. The CDR3 sequence is CASSEWTGGAETQYF. The CDR3 DNA reads as TGTGCCAGCAGTGAATGGACAGGGGGCGCAGAGACCCAGTACTTC.

V is TRBV11-3 and J is TRBJ2-5; D call uncertain. V dropped 5 bases and J dropped 2 bases, with 6 bases sitting between them. This CDR3 contains 12 residues. The germline CDR1 and CDR2 sequences are SGHNT and YENEEA. The CDR3 coding sequence is TGTGCCAGCAGCGCCACTCAAGAGACCCAGTACTTC. It yields the protein CASSATQETQYF.

This chain joins TRBV5-8 and TRBJ1-2; 12 bases agree with TRBD1. Germline CDR1 SGHTS, CDR2 YDEGEE. V was clipped by 4 bases and J by 5 bases; unmatched bases: 12. The CDR3 covers 17 residues. The CDR3 coding sequence is TGTGCCAGCAGCCGGGACAGGGGGCGCGCGGCCTCATATGGCTACACCTTC. Translating it yields CASSRDRGRAASYGYTF.

Here the CDR3 DNA reads TGTGCCAGCAGTTGGGGACAGCCTTACAATGAGCAGTTCTTC. This codes for CASSWGQPYNEQFF. The gene calls are TRBV6-5 and TRBJ2-1, with 7 bases lining up with TRBD1. V shed 4 bases, J shed 4 bases, and the junction held 4 bases outside the gene matches. The CDR3 has 14 residues. Germline values: CDR1 MNHEY, CDR2 SVGAGI.

The chain's CDR3 is CASSLEAGMNTEAFF. CDR3 nucleotide sequence: TGTGCCAGCAGCTTAGAGGCAGGGATGAACACTGAAGCTTTCTTT. The V and J genes are TRBV7-6 and TRBJ1-1, with D maybe TRBD1 (5 bases). CDR3 size: 15 residues. Trimming removed 1 base from V and 0 bases from J, with 9 bases in between. Germline V gene sequence: CDR1 SGHVS, CDR2 FNYEAQ.

The V call is TRBV7-9, the J call TRBJ2-3, with a possible D match to TRBD2 (6 bases). V shed 5 bases and J shed 2 bases, with 17 bases lying between them. Per germline, CDR1 SEHNR and CDR2 FQNEAQ (reference sequence). The CDR3 covers 16 residues. Written as DNA, the CDR3 is TGTGCCAGCAGCCCTGGGGGACTGAGAACCACAGATACGCAGTATTTT. This translates into CASSPGGLRTTDTQYF.

This chain links TRBV7-2 with TRBJ2-5; the match to TRBD2 covers 7 bases. The CDR3 is made up of 14 amino acids. Germline CDR1 reads SGHTA; CDR2 reads FQGNSA. The V gene end was trimmed by 1 base and the J gene end by 6 bases; junction bases not matched to a gene: 5. The CDR3 coding sequence is TGTGCCAGCAGCTTAGGCGGACTAGTGAAGACCCAGTACTTC. Amino acid sequence: CASSLGGLVKTQYF.